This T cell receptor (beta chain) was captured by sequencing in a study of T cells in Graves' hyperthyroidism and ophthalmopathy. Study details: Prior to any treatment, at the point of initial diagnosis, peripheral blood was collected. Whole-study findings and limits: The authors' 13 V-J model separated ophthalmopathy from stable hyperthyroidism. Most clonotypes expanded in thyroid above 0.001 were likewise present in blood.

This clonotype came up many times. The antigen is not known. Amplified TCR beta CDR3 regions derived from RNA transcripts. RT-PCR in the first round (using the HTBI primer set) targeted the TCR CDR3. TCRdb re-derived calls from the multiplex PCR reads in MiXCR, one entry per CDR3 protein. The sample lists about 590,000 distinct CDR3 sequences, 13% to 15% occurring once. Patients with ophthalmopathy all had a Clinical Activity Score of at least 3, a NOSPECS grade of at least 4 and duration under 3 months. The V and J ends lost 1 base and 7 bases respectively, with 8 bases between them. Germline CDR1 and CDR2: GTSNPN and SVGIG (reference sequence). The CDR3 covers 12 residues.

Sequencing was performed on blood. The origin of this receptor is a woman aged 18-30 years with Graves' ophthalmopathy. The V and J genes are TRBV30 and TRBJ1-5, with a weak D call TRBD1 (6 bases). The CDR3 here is CAWSAGAQPQHF. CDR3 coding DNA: TGTGCCTGGAGTGCGGGGGCCCAGCCCCAGCATTTT.